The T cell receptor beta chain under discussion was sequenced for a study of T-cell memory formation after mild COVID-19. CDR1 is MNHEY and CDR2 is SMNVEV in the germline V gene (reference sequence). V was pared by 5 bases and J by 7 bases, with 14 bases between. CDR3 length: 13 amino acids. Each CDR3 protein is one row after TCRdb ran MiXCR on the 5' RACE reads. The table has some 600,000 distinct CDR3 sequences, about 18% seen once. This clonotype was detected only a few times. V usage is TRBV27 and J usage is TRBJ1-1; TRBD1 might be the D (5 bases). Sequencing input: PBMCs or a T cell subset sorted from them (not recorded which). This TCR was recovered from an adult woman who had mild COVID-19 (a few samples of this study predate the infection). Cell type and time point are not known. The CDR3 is CASSEIREGEAFF. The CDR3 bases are TGTGCCAGCAGTGAAATCAGGGAAGGTGAAGCTTTCTTT.